A selection of T cell receptor beta chains follows, all from one sample in a study of T cells after yellow fever vaccination. TCRdb reprocessed the 5' RACE reads via MiXCR and lists one record per CDR3 protein. This table holds a few hundred thousand distinct CDR3 sequences, about 9.9% found once. Specimen: PBMCs, collected on the day of the first yellow fever vaccination. The source is a man between 18 and 35 years old who received the YFV17D yellow fever vaccine. The CDR3 runs from the conserved cysteine through the conserved F or W. A D gene is named only where the DNA matches it firmly.

v_gene: TRBV12-3/TRBV12-4
d_gene: .
CDR3aa: CASSRDQNTGELFF

v_gene: TRBV10-3
d_gene: .
CDR3aa: CAISEGTRSSYEQYF

v_gene: TRBV6-5
d_gene: TRBD2
CDR3aa: CASSSQPRTSGGRSQYF

v_gene: TRBV20-1
d_gene: .
CDR3aa: CSARTPTQYF

v_gene: TRBV7-9
d_gene: .
CDR3aa: CASSSNHLSNTEAFF

v_gene: TRBV7-2
d_gene: .
CDR3aa: CASSLFVDQPQHF

v_gene: TRBV7-2
d_gene: TRBD1
CDR3aa: CASSFIRQGTTEAFF

v_gene: TRBV12-3/TRBV12-4
d_gene: .
CDR3aa: CASRWRFEAFF

v_gene: TRBV7-2
d_gene: TRBD1
CDR3aa: CASSLALGGGETQYF

v_gene: TRBV29-1
d_gene: .
CDR3aa: CSVLWTADGYTF

v_gene: TRBV30
d_gene: TRBD2
CDR3aa: CAWSVGRGLETQYF

v_gene: TRBV7-9
d_gene: TRBD1
CDR3aa: CASSTRQGESYTF

v_gene: TRBV20-1
d_gene: TRBD1
CDR3aa: CSARAGTGSQPQHF

v_gene: TRBV4-3
d_gene: .
CDR3aa: CASSQDTNNSPLHF

v_gene: TRBV20-1
d_gene: .
CDR3aa: CSARVLALNQPQHF

v_gene: TRBV19
d_gene: .
CDR3aa: CATFPGTIYGYTF

v_gene: TRBV4-3
d_gene: .
CDR3aa: CASSQDLFAGQGTQYF

v_gene: TRBV7-8
d_gene: .
CDR3aa: CASSFNPHEKLFF

v_gene: TRBV12-3/TRBV12-4
d_gene: TRBD2
CDR3aa: CASSFGPSGGAQYF

v_gene: TRBV18
d_gene: .
CDR3aa: CASSRTGGGGNQPQHF

v_gene: TRBV11-2
d_gene: .
CDR3aa: CASSPLQGGRAKNIQYF

v_gene: TRBV19
d_gene: .
CDR3aa: CASRGFGNQPQHF

v_gene: TRBV4-2
d_gene: .
CDR3aa: CASSQGQRIGGYNEQFF

v_gene: TRBV19
d_gene: .
CDR3aa: CASNRASVNTGELFF

v_gene: TRBV30
d_gene: .
CDR3aa: CAWSVDRTAGKLFF

v_gene: TRBV12-3/TRBV12-4
d_gene: TRBD1
CDR3aa: CASSLRQGVYEQYF

v_gene: TRBV5-1
d_gene: .
CDR3aa: CASSFLFGGQQIYEQYF

v_gene: TRBV5-4
d_gene: TRBD2
CDR3aa: CASSFAGGRIGTQYF

v_gene: TRBV4-3
d_gene: TRBD1
CDR3aa: CASSPARTRGQETQYF

v_gene: TRBV5-1
d_gene: .
CDR3aa: CASSLSGYGQGYTF

v_gene: TRBV11-3
d_gene: .
CDR3aa: CASSPPRGPGELFF